The 3 T cell receptor beta chains given below trace back to one sample, sequenced in a study of blood T cell repertoires in COVID-19. TCRdb's table, derived via immunoSEQ multiplex PCR, lists solely in-frame clones and lacks some. Of 100,000 to 150,000 clones in the sample, about 88% were seen once. Sequencing was carried out using peripheral blood. These receptors were obtained from an elderly woman with acute or convalescent COVID-19.

The chain is built from TRBV2 and TRBJ2-3, with D perhaps TRBD1 (8 bases). The length of the CDR3 is 14 residues. Between the trimmed V and J ends, which lost 6 bases and 1 base, there was a span of 11 bases. CDR1 is SNHLY, CDR2 FYNNEI, per germline. CDR3 nucleotides: TGTGCCAGCAGACAGGGGGGGGGCACAGATACGCAGTATTTT. It translates to CASRQGGGTDTQYF.

The V call is TRBV19, the J call TRBJ2-4; 7 nucleotides line up with TRBD2. The V and J ends lost 5 bases and 1 base, in that order; junction bases with no gene match: 11. CDR3 length equals 17 residues. Germline V lookup: CDR1 LNHDA, CDR2 SQIVND (reference sequence). The CDR3 region has the DNA TGTGCCAGTAGTCCCCCAACGGAAGCGGGGGCCAAAAACATTCAGTACTTC. Residues: CASSPPTEAGAKNIQYF.

A single count supports this clone. V is TRBV9 and J is TRBJ2-7; TRBD2 matches at 9 bases. CDR3 size: 14 residues. Germline trimming cut 0 bases from V and 6 bases from J; bases unmatched to any gene: 4. CDR1 and CDR2 from the germline V gene are SGDLS and YYNGEE. The chain's CDR3 is CASSVDGGRVEQYF. Written as DNA, the CDR3 is TGTGCCAGCAGCGTAGATGGCGGGAGGGTCGAGCAGTACTTC.